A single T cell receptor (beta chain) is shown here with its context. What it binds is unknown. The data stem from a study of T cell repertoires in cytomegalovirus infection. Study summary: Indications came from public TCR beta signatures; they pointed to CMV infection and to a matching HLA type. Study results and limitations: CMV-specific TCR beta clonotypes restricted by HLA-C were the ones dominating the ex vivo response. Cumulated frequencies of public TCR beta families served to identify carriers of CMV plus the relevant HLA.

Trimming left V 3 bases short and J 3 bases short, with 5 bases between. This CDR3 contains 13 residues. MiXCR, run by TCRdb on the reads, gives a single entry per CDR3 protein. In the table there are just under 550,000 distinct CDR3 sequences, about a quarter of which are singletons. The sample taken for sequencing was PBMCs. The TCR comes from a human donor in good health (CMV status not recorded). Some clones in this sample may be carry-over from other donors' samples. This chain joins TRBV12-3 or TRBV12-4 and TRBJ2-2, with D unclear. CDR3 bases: TGTGCCAGCAGTTTTGGGGACACCGGGGAGCTGTTTTTT. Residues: CASSFGDTGELFF.